Below are 22 T cell receptor beta chains sequenced from a single sample in a study of technical replicates of blood from a handful of donors. Assay: immunoSEQ multiplex PCR; the TCRdb copy retains only in-frame clones and omits some. Of about 63,000 clones listed, 70% to 90% are singletons. The material sequenced was PBMCs. The source is a human donor in good health. Some clones in this sample may be carry-over from other donors' samples.

The gene calls are TRBV4-1 and TRBJ2-5; 8 bases map to TRBD2. Germline V gives CDR1 MGHRA, CDR2 YSYEKL. V shed 4 bases and J 5 bases; nucleotides not matched to a gene: 9. CDR3 length: 15 residues. CDR3 region: CASSLLGLAGETQYF. The CDR3 DNA sequence: TGCGCCAGCAGCCTACTTGGACTAGCTGGGGAGACCCAGTACTTC.

The V gene is TRBV4-1, the J gene TRBJ2-5; maybe TRBD1 (5 bases). Trimming pared 1 base from V and 5 bases from J, leaving 14 bases between. Germline lookup yields CDR1 MGHRA and CDR2 YSYEKL. The CDR3 spans 15 residues. CDR3 DNA: TGCGCCAGCAGCCAAGGGGGCGGCCGCGCGGAGACCCAGTACTTC. It codes for CASSQGGGRAETQYF.

V usage is TRBV4-3 and J usage is TRBJ2-1; 9 nucleotides match TRBD2. Germline loops: CDR1 LGHNA, CDR2 YSLEER. Losses at the gene ends were 0 bases for V and 6 bases for J; bases not matched to a gene: 3. The CDR3 consists of 15 residues. The CDR3 DNA follows: TGCGCCAGCAGCCAAGATAATAGCGGGAGCAATGAGCAGTTCTTC. Amino acids: CASSQDNSGSNEQFF.

The table lists this clone with a count of one. The chain uses TRBV9 and TRBJ1-3; D gene ambiguous. The CDR3 extends over 13 amino acids. Germline CDR1 and CDR2: SGDLS and YYNGEE. V lost 1 base, J lost 2 bases, and 4 bases lay in between. The CDR3 DNA reads TGTGCCAGCAGCGTAACTCCTGGAAACACCATATATTTT. Translating it yields CASSVTPGNTIYF.

The J gene is TRBJ2-2, the V gene TRBV7-2; TRBD2 aligns across 13 bases. This CDR3 has 19 amino acids. Germline assignment: CDR1 SGHTA and CDR2 FQGNSA. Unmatched junction bases numbered 9, after V lost 5 bases and J lost 0 bases. CDR3 loop: CASSPRLAGGPSNTGELFF. The DNA of the CDR3 is TGTGCCAGCAGCCCTAGACTAGCGGGGGGCCCGTCGAACACCGGGGAGCTGTTTTTT.

This chain links TRBV7-9 with TRBJ2-1, with D unresolved. Looked up from germline, CDR1 is SEHNR and CDR2 is FQNEAQ (reference sequence). V gave up 1 base and J gave up 3 bases, with 7 bases separating them. There are 14 residues in the CDR3. CDR3 nucleotide sequence: TGTGCCAGCAGCTTAGTTCTAGGCTACAATGAGCAGTTCTTC. Translated: CASSLVLGYNEQFF.

This CDR3 is CAWDRGYTGELFF. The CDR3 coding sequence is TGTGCCTGGGACAGGGGTTACACCGGGGAGCTGTTTTTT. This chain connects TRBV30 to TRBJ2-2, with TRBD1 matching 8 bases. Germline CDR1 reads GTSNPN; CDR2 reads SVGIG (reference sequence). With 5 bases clipped from V and 3 bases from J, the junction kept 2 bases outside the gene matches. The CDR3 is 13 residues long.

The CDR3 nucleotides are TGTGCCAGCAGCCTTGAAACGGGACAGGATAATGAAAAACTGTTTTTT. Its translation: CASSLETGQDNEKLFF. The gene calls are TRBV7-9 and TRBJ1-4; 8 bases are shared with TRBD1. CDR1 and CDR2 (germline): SEHNR, FQNEAQ (reference sequence). Trimming removed 5 bases from V and 4 bases from J; junction bases left unmatched: 9. This CDR3 region has 16 residues.

The V gene is TRBV7-2, the J gene TRBJ2-3, with a weak D call TRBD2 (6 bases). The length of the CDR3 is 15 residues. The germline V gene has CDR1 SGHTA and CDR2 FQGNSA. V dropped 2 bases and J dropped 2 bases, with 11 bases sitting between them. The CDR3 DNA is TGTGCCAGCAGCTTATCCACTAGCCCCACAGATACGCAGTATTTT. Translated, it gives CASSLSTSPTDTQYF.

This rearrangement joins TRBV4-1 to TRBJ1-1; D ambiguous. V shed 4 bases and J shed 5 bases, with 20 bases lying between them. The CDR3 is 16 amino acids. Germline CDR1 reads MGHRA; CDR2 reads YSYEKL. CDR3 region: CASSLGYERLETEAFF. CDR3 bases: TGCGCCAGCAGCCTCGGATATGAGCGTCTTGAGACTGAAGCTTTCTTT.

The CDR3 region is CASSLSPSDRGHETQYF. CDR3 DNA: TGTGCCAGCAGCTTAAGCCCCTCGGACAGGGGTCATGAGACCCAGTACTTC. The J gene is TRBJ2-5, the V gene TRBV7-2, with TRBD1 matching 9 bases. CDR1 SGHTA and CDR2 FQGNSA come from the germline V gene. The CDR3 is 17 residues long. J gave up 5 bases and V 2 bases, and 12 bases lay outside the gene matches.

V is TRBV6-1 and J is TRBJ1-1, with 7 positions matching TRBD1. This CDR3 comprises 15 residues. In germline, CDR1 is MNHNS, CDR2 SASEGT. V lost 6 bases and J lost 0; bases outside the gene matches: 7. CDR3 in DNA: TGTGCCAGCAGGGATCGACAGGGAATGAACACTGAAGCTTTCTTT. Amino acid sequence: CASRDRQGMNTEAFF.

A word on this clone: This CDR3 is also generated by other DNA sequences in the sample. The chain links TRBV6-6 to TRBJ1-1; 8 bases fit TRBD1. The CDR3 covers 12 residues. CDR1 MNHNY and CDR2 SVGAGI come from the germline V gene (reference sequence). The ends lost 6 bases at V and 8 bases at J; junction bases unmatched: 5. The CDR3 coding sequence is TGTGCCAGCAGAGACGGACAGGGCGAAGCTTTCTTT. Translation gives CASRDGQGEAFF.

V gene TRBV5-4 combines with J gene TRBJ2-7; 9 bases are a match to TRBD1. V gave up 4 bases and J gave up 9 bases; unmatched junction bases: 11. This CDR3 is built from 14 residues. Germline V gene lookup returns CDR1 SGHNT and CDR2 YYREEE (reference sequence). The chain's CDR3 is CASSVPGQGSVQYF. The CDR3 DNA is TGTGCCAGCAGCGTCCCGGGACAGGGTTCTGTGCAGTACTTC. Supplemented by reference TRBV5-4 and TRBJ2-7, the full variable domain reads ETGVTQSPTHLIKTRGQQVTLRCSSQSGHNTVSWYQQALGQGPQFIFQYYREEENGRGNFPPRFSGLQFPNYSSELNVNALELDDSALYLCASSVPGQGSVQYFGPGTRLTVT.

CDR3 sequence (DNA): TGTGCTAGTGGTTTGGCCATTCAAGCTTTCTTT. Translation gives CASGLAIQAFF. V gene TRBV12-5 combines with J gene TRBJ1-1, with D hard to call. The CDR3 sequence is 11 residues long. Germline V lookup: CDR1 LGHNT, CDR2 FRNRAP. The V end was cut by 1 base, the J end by 9 bases, with 6 bases between.

V and J are TRBV4-3 and TRBJ1-2; no reliable D call. The CDR3 is 14 amino acids. CDR1 is LGHNA, CDR2 YSLEER, per germline. Trimming removed 4 bases at V and 5 bases at J, with 14 bases between. CDR3 nucleotide sequence: TGCGCCAGCAGCCCTAGGAGGGTGGATTATGGCTACACCTTC. This sequence encodes CASSPRRVDYGYTF.

This clone was counted only a few times. The chain employs TRBV6-1 and TRBJ1-5, with D maybe TRBD1 (6 bases). The CDR3 extends over 15 amino acids. Germline values: CDR1 MNHNS, CDR2 SASEGT. V lost 1 base, J lost 4 bases, and 11 bases lay in between. The CDR3 region has the DNA TGTGCCAGCAGTGAAGTAGCAGGGACAAATCAGCCCCAGCATTTT. Translating it yields CASSEVAGTNQPQHF.

The chain has TRBV6-5 and TRBJ2-7, with 10 bases lining up with TRBD1. The V gene's germline CDR1 is MNHEY and CDR2 SVGAGI. The junction had 12 bases not matched to a gene; V was cut back by 8 bases and J by 5 bases. The CDR3 contains 15 residues. The DNA for the CDR3 is TGTGCCAGCTGGGCCTCCGGGACAGGGGTTGACGAGCAGTACTTC. It yields the protein CASWASGTGVDEQYF.

CDR3 region: CASLGLKETQYF. Written as DNA, the CDR3 is TGCGCCAGCTTGGGACTAAAGGAGACCCAGTACTTC. The genes are TRBV10-2 and TRBJ2-5, with 7 bases aligning to TRBD2. CDR3 length: 12 amino acids. Germline CDR1 is WSHSY and CDR2 is SAAADI. Germline trimming cut 8 bases from V and 5 bases from J; bases unmatched to any gene: 5.

V is TRBV6-4 and J is TRBJ2-3, with 9 bases that match TRBD1. V lost 3 bases and J lost 5; bases outside the gene matches: 3. CDR1 is MRHNA and CDR2 is SNTAGT in the germline V gene. This CDR3 comprises 14 residues. CDR3 in DNA: TGTGCCAGCAGTGAACAGGGGGCGGAAGATACGCAGTATTTT. Translating gives CASSEQGAEDTQYF.

J is TRBJ1-1 and V is TRBV19; D is perhaps TRBD1 (5 bases). Germline CDR1 reads LNHDA; CDR2 reads SQIVND (reference sequence). The CDR3 spans 14 residues. The V and J ends lost 3 bases and 11 bases respectively, with 19 bases between them. CDR3 bases: TGTGCCAGTAGTATTTACGGTGCGGGGGAAGTGGCTTTCTTT. It specifies CASSIYGAGEVAFF. The complete variable domain, with remaining parts taken from reference TRBV19 and TRBJ1-1, reads DGGITQSPKYLFRKEGQNVTLSCEQNLNHDAMYWYRQDPGQGLRLIYYSQIVNDFQKGDIAEGYSVSREKKESFPLTVTSAQKNPTAFYLCASSIYGAGEVAFFGQGTRLTVV.

The chain links TRBV7-9 to TRBJ2-1, with 11 bases fitting TRBD2. The CDR3 contains 14 residues. Germline CDR1 and CDR2: SEHNR and FQNEAQ (reference sequence). The V gene end was trimmed by 3 bases and the J gene end by 14 bases; junction bases not matched to a gene: 9. The CDR3 DNA reads TGTGCCAGCAGCTTTGTTCAACTAGCGGGAGTAAAGTTCTTC. Amino acids: CASSFVQLAGVKFF.